This is a list of T cell receptor beta chains from one sample in a study of Ad26.COV2.S vaccination and SARS-CoV-2 variants. Profiling relied on immunoSEQ multiplex PCR, and the TCRdb table lists in-frame clones only, not all of them. The sample shows hundreds of thousands of clones, roughly 90% of them seen only once. The starting material was peripheral blood, obtained in a trial of Ad26.COV2.S vaccine versus placebo. The receptors derive from a person between 18 and 65 years old who received the Ad26.COV2.S COVID-19 vaccine or a placebo. CDR3s include the opening cysteine and the closing phenylalanine or tryptophan. D genes are given only for firm matches. Clone size is stated in some rows and not others, as once, few, many or a class when expanded.

D	V	J	size	CDR3	DNA
NA	TRBV6-2/TRBV6-3	TRBJ2-7	NA	CASSYRSTPSYEQYF	TGTGCCAGCAGTTACCGATCAACCCCCTCCTACGAGCAGTACTTC
NA	TRBV2	TRBJ1-5	once	CASSPRERYSNQPQHF	TGTGCCAGCAGCCCGCGGGAAAGATATAGCAATCAGCCCCAGCATTTT
TRBD2	TRBV9	TRBJ2-1	NA	CASSGSSGSSYNEQFF	TGTGCCAGCAGCGGATCTAGCGGTAGCTCCTACAATGAGCAGTTCTTC
TRBD1	TRBV4-2	TRBJ2-7	NA	CASSQRDRVDEQYF	TGTGCCAGCAGCCAGCGGGACAGGGTGGACGAGCAGTACTTC
NA	TRBV3-1/TRBV3-2	TRBJ2-3	few	CASSQDRRPRTDTQYF	TGTGCCAGCAGCCAAGATCGGAGGCCCCGGACAGATACGCAGTATTTT
TRBD1	TRBV2	TRBJ2-5	NA	CATYRDRGSETQYF	TGTGCCACCTACCGGGACAGGGGCTCAGAGACCCAGTACTTC
NA	TRBV7-9	TRBJ1-2	NA	CASTRIQILGGYTF	TGTGCCAGCACCCGAATCCAGATATTAGGAGGCTACACCTTC
TRBD1	TRBV4-3	TRBJ1-1	NA	CASSLGTGNTEAFF	TGCGCCAGCAGCCTAGGGACAGGAAACACTGAAGCTTTCTTT
TRBD2	TRBV4-3	TRBJ2-7	NA	CASSQDLAGVFAYEQYF	TGCGCCAGCAGCCAAGACCTAGCGGGGGTGTTCGCCTACGAGCAGTACTTC
NA	TRBV19	TRBJ2-2	once	CASSLLQTNTGELFF	TGTGCCAGTAGTCTACTACAGACGAACACCGGGGAGCTGTTTTTT
NA	TRBV6-4	TRBJ2-2	once	CASSEEGIGELFF	TGTGCCAGCAGTGAAGAGGGTATCGGGGAGCTGTTTTTT
NA	TRBV6-5	TRBJ1-2	NA	CASSYVVSDINYGYTF	TGTGCCAGCAGTTACGTCGTCAGCGATATTAACTATGGCTACACCTTC
NA	TRBV6-2/TRBV6-3	TRBJ1-1	NA	CASSHPRNTEAFF	TGTGCCAGCAGCCACCCGAGGAACACTGAAGCTTTCTTT
NA	TRBV19	TRBJ2-6	NA	CASSFSGYSGANVLTF	TGTGCCAGTAGCTTTTCGGGATACTCTGGGGCCAACGTCCTGACTTTC
TRBD2	TRBV30	TRBJ2-5	NA	CAWNPAGGRRETQYF	TGTGCCTGGAACCCTGCGGGGGGCCGGCGAGAGACCCAGTACTTC
NA	TRBV7-9	TRBJ1-5	NA	CASSLGTPSNQPQHF	TGTGCCAGCAGCTTAGGGACCCCTAGCAATCAGCCCCAGCATTTT
NA	TRBV4-3	TRBJ2-2	NA	CASSQATYTGELFF	TGCGCCAGCAGCCAAGCGACCTACACCGGGGAGCTGTTTTTT
TRBD1	TRBV7-2	TRBJ1-3	NA	CASSSGGDRGSGNTIYF	TGTGCCAGCAGCTCCGGCGGGGACAGGGGTTCTGGAAACACCATATATTTT
NA	TRBV18	TRBJ2-1	NA	CASSNPYEQFF	TGTGCCAGCTCAAATCCCTATGAGCAGTTCTTC
TRBD1	TRBV6-5	TRBJ1-2	NA	CASRQTGYGYTF	TGTGCCAGCAGGCAGACAGGGTATGGCTACACCTTC
NA	TRBV7-9	TRBJ2-3	NA	CASSPRTPSTDTQYF	TGTGCCAGCAGCCCCCGGACTCCTAGCACAGATACGCAGTATTTT
NA	TRBV19	TRBJ1-5	NA	CASRVGRVQPQHF	TGTGCCAGTAGGGTCGGAAGGGTTCAGCCCCAGCATTTT
NA	TRBV5-6	TRBJ2-7	NA	CASSLEGANEQYF	TGTGCCAGCAGTTTGGAGGGGGCGAACGAGCAGTACTTC
NA	TRBV7-2	TRBJ2-1	NA	CASSLATAEQFF	TGTGCCAGCAGCTTAGCCACAGCAGAGCAGTTCTTC
NA	TRBV7-2	TRBJ2-3	once	CASSQGPGRADTQYF	TGTGCCAGCAGCCAGGGTCCGGGGAGAGCAGATACGCAGTATTTT
NA	TRBV28	TRBJ2-2	NA	CASSRPGQNTGELFF	TGTGCCAGCAGTAGGCCGGGACAAAACACCGGGGAGCTGTTTTTT
TRBD1	TRBV27	TRBJ2-1	NA	CASSLQGAYNEQFF	TGTGCCAGCAGTCTCCAGGGGGCCTACAATGAGCAGTTCTTC
NA	TRBV10-3	TRBJ1-1	NA	CAITPGRPMNTEAFF	TGTGCCATCACCCCGGGGAGGCCGATGAACACTGAAGCTTTCTTT
TRBD1	TRBV6-1	TRBJ2-7	NA	CASSAAGTGRSYEQYF	TGTGCCAGCAGTGCCGCCGGGACAGGACGCTCCTACGAGCAGTACTTC
TRBD2	TRBV5-1	TRBJ2-1	once	CASSPRLAGDNEQFF	TGCGCCAGCAGCCCTCGACTAGCGGGGGACAATGAGCAGTTCTTC
NA	TRBV19	TRBJ1-1	once	CASSIGALGAAFF	TGTGCCAGTAGTATTGGGGCCTTAGGAGCAGCTTTCTTT
NA	TRBV6-2/TRBV6-3	TRBJ1-1	few	CASSFRVMNTEAFF	TGTGCCAGCAGTTTCAGGGTAATGAACACTGAAGCTTTCTTT
TRBD2	TRBV7-2	TRBJ2-5	once	CASSPTEGGGVRETQYF	TGTGCCAGCAGCCCAACCGAGGGCGGGGGGGTCCGTGAGACCCAGTACTTC
NA	TRBV3-1/TRBV3-2	TRBJ1-4	NA	CASSQYATNEKLFF	TGTGCCAGCAGCCAATATGCAACTAATGAAAAACTGTTTTTT
NA	TRBV27	TRBJ2-7	NA	CASSQGGYEQYF	TGTGCCAGCAGCCAAGGTGGCTACGAGCAGTACTTC
NA	TRBV4-1	TRBJ1-1	NA	CASTGLSAEAFF	TGCGCCAGCACAGGGTTAAGCGCTGAAGCTTTCTTT
NA	TRBV2	TRBJ2-3	NA	CASSEGLSSQYF	TGTGCCAGCAGTGAAGGTCTCTCCTCGCAGTATTTT
NA	TRBV7-2	TRBJ2-5	NA	CASSLGRGALGETQYF	TGTGCCAGCAGCTTAGGCCGGGGCGCACTGGGAGAGACCCAGTACTTC
NA	TRBV6-5	TRBJ2-3	NA	CASSWLASAADTQYF	TGTGCCAGCAGTTGGTTAGCGTCCGCAGCGGATACGCAGTATTTT
NA	TRBV5-8	TRBJ1-2	NA	CASSQKRQVPYGYTF	TGTGCCAGCAGCCAGAAAAGACAGGTCCCCTATGGCTACACCTTC
NA	TRBV20-1	TRBJ1-1	NA	CSALTYTEAFF	TGCAGTGCTCTTACCTACACTGAAGCTTTCTTT
TRBD1	TRBV19	TRBJ1-4	few	CASGTGELRLEKLFF	TGTGCCAGCGGGACAGGGGAATTGAGACTCGAAAAACTGTTTTTT
NA	TRBV28	TRBJ1-5	NA	CASGGWPQHF	TGTGCCAGCGGGGGTTGGCCCCAGCATTTT
NA	TRBV27	TRBJ2-7	NA	CASRPKYEQYF	TGTGCCAGCAGGCCTAAGTACGAGCAGTACTTC
TRBD1	TRBV6-6	TRBJ1-3	NA	CASTERTGGGNTIYF	TGTGCCAGCACCGAAAGGACAGGGGGAGGAAACACCATATATTTT
NA	TRBV10-1	TRBJ2-7	NA	CASSESTRGEQYF	TGCGCCAGCAGTGAGAGCACTCGGGGTGAGCAGTACTTC
TRBD1	TRBV6-6	TRBJ1-2	NA	CASTDSGTVIYGYTF	TGTGCCAGCACCGACAGTGGGACAGTCATCTATGGCTACACCTTC
NA	TRBV25-1	TRBJ2-7	NA	CASSRRESYEQYF	TGTGCCAGCAGTCGCAGGGAATCCTACGAGCAGTACTTC
NA	TRBV15	TRBJ2-3	NA	CATSRDRFTDTQYF	TGTGCCACCAGCAGAGACCGGTTCACAGATACGCAGTATTTT
NA	TRBV11-2	TRBJ2-3	NA	CASSEGLWADTQYF	TGTGCCAGCAGTGAGGGGCTTTGGGCAGATACGCAGTATTTT
NA	TRBV4-2	TRBJ1-6	NA	CASSQVGVPGSSPLHF	TGTGCCAGCAGCCAAGTAGGGGTTCCGGGATCCTCACCCCTCCACTTT
TRBD2	TRBV19	TRBJ2-1	NA	CASRRTSGGVTSYNEQFF	TGTGCCAGTAGACGGACTAGCGGGGGTGTGACCTCCTACAATGAGCAGTTCTTC
TRBD1	TRBV5-1	TRBJ1-1	few	CASSLYRDRGIAEAFF	TGCGCCAGCAGCTTGTACCGGGACAGGGGGATTGCTGAAGCTTTCTTT